This T cell receptor (beta chain) originates from a study of blood T cell repertoires in COVID-19. Method: immunoSEQ multiplex PCR; TCRdb's copy keeps in-frame clones and lacks some. This table holds over 150,000 clones, over 80% found once. Sequencing input: peripheral blood. This TCR derives from a woman aged 55-69 years who had recovered from COVID-19.

CDR3 residues: CASSEAWRETQYF. DNA for the CDR3: TGTGCCAGCAGTGAAGCTTGGAGAGAGACCCAGTACTTC. The rearrangement uses TRBV6-1 and TRBJ2-5; D ambiguous. Trimming removed 0 bases at V and 4 bases at J, with 6 bases between. Germline-derived CDR1 and CDR2 are MNHNS and SASEGT. CDR3 length equals 13 residues.